This is a list of T cell receptor beta chains from one sample in a study of blood T cell repertoires in COVID-19. Sequencing used immunoSEQ multiplex PCR; TCRdb keeps in-frame clones, though not all of them. Of over 85,000 clones in the sample, around 87% were seen once. Sequencing input: peripheral blood. The receptors were sampled from a human donor in a cohort sampled during active COVID-19. CDR3s include the opening cysteine and the closing phenylalanine or tryptophan. A D gene is named only where the DNA matches it firmly. The size of a clone is reported for some rows only, either as once, few or many, or as a class for expanded clones.

clone size: NA
D gene: NA
J gene: TRBJ2-1
V gene: TRBV12-3/TRBV12-4
CDR3 DNA: TGTGCCAGCGGGCTGATTTACAATGAGCAGTTCTTC
CDR3 protein: CASGLIYNEQFF

clone size: NA
D gene: NA
J gene: TRBJ2-1
V gene: TRBV29-1
CDR3 DNA: TGCAGCGTTGAAGGGCCGAGTCTTACTAGGCATGAGCAGTTCTTC
CDR3 protein: CSVEGPSLTRHEQFF

clone size: NA
D gene: NA
J gene: TRBJ1-1
V gene: TRBV7-9
CDR3 DNA: TGTGCCAGCAGCCGGACAGTGAACACTGAAGCTTTCTTT
CDR3 protein: CASSRTVNTEAFF

clone size: NA
D gene: NA
J gene: TRBJ2-1
V gene: TRBV5-5
CDR3 DNA: TGTGCCAGCAGCTTGTCACCCCGACTGTCGGATGAGCAGTTCTTC
CDR3 protein: CASSLSPRLSDEQFF

clone size: NA
D gene: NA
J gene: TRBJ2-1
V gene: TRBV5-1
CDR3 DNA: TGCGCCAGCAGCTTGGGGGGGCCGAATGAGCAGTTCTTC
CDR3 protein: CASSLGGPNEQFF

clone size: NA
D gene: TRBD2
J gene: TRBJ2-1
V gene: TRBV12-5
CDR3 DNA: TGTGCTAGTGGTCCAAACCGGGGACTAGCGTTCAACAATGAGCAGTTCTTC
CDR3 protein: CASGPNRGLAFNNEQFF

clone size: once
D gene: NA
J gene: TRBJ1-3
V gene: TRBV6-6
CDR3 DNA: TGTGCCAGCAGACAACCTGACAGTGAAGGAAACACCATATATTTT
CDR3 protein: CASRQPDSEGNTIYF

clone size: NA
D gene: NA
J gene: TRBJ1-1
V gene: TRBV6-5
CDR3 DNA: TGTGCCAGCAGTTCGGGGGATTTAGGTACTGAAGCTTTCTTT
CDR3 protein: CASSSGDLGTEAFF

clone size: few
D gene: NA
J gene: TRBJ1-2
V gene: TRBV18
CDR3 DNA: TGTGCCAGCCACCCGGGGGGGGCATCTAACTATGGCTACACCTTC
CDR3 protein: CASHPGGASNYGYTF

clone size: NA
D gene: TRBD1
J gene: TRBJ1-1
V gene: TRBV7-9
CDR3 DNA: TGTGCCAGCAGCTTGGACAGGGTGAACACTGAAGCTTTCTTT
CDR3 protein: CASSLDRVNTEAFF

clone size: few
D gene: TRBD1
J gene: TRBJ1-4
V gene: TRBV18
CDR3 DNA: TGTGCCAGCTCGCGAGGACAGGGGCAGAATAATGAAAAACTGTTTTTT
CDR3 protein: CASSRGQGQNNEKLFF

clone size: NA
D gene: NA
J gene: TRBJ2-3
V gene: TRBV28
CDR3 DNA: TGTGCCAGCAGTTCCCTAATTAGCTACACTGGAGCTTGGAGCACAGATACGCAGTATTTT
CDR3 protein: CASSSLISYTGAWSTDTQYF

clone size: few
D gene: NA
J gene: TRBJ2-1
V gene: TRBV2
CDR3 DNA: TGTGCCACAATCGGGGTGGCAGCCAATGAGCAGTTCTTC
CDR3 protein: CATIGVAANEQFF

clone size: NA
D gene: TRBD1
J gene: TRBJ2-7
V gene: TRBV5-1
CDR3 DNA: TGCGCCAGCAGCTTGGCCTTCGTTGGGGGGACAGGTGCCTACGAGCAGTACTTC
CDR3 protein: CASSLAFVGGTGAYEQYF

clone size: NA
D gene: NA
J gene: TRBJ1-6
V gene: TRBV5-4
CDR3 DNA: TGTGCCAGCAACTCTGGACAGTATAATTCACCCCTCCACTTT
CDR3 protein: CASNSGQYNSPLHF

clone size: NA
D gene: NA
J gene: TRBJ1-2
V gene: TRBV19
CDR3 DNA: TGTGCCAGTAGCCCCCCCGGTGGCTATGGCTACACCTTC
CDR3 protein: CASSPPGGYGYTF

clone size: few
D gene: NA
J gene: TRBJ1-2
V gene: TRBV4-3
CDR3 DNA: TGCGCCAGCAGCCCAGCAAGGAGACCGCCTTTCACCTTC
CDR3 protein: CASSPARRPPFTF

clone size: NA
D gene: NA
J gene: TRBJ2-3
V gene: TRBV7-3
CDR3 DNA: TGTGCCAGCAGACAGGACAGTACAGATACGCAGTATTTT
CDR3 protein: CASRQDSTDTQYF

clone size: NA
D gene: NA
J gene: TRBJ1-4
V gene: TRBV6-6
CDR3 DNA: TGTGCCAGCAACGACAGGAATGAAAAACTGTTTTTT
CDR3 protein: CASNDRNEKLFF

clone size: NA
D gene: TRBD2
J gene: TRBJ2-7
V gene: TRBV11-1
CDR3 DNA: TGTGCCAGCAGCTTAGAGGGAGGGCACAGCGAGCAGTACTTC
CDR3 protein: CASSLEGGHSEQYF

clone size: NA
D gene: TRBD2
J gene: TRBJ2-3
V gene: TRBV19
CDR3 DNA: TGTGCCAGTAGTATAGGACTAGCGGCTAGCACAGATACGCAGTATTTT
CDR3 protein: CASSIGLAASTDTQYF

clone size: NA
D gene: NA
J gene: TRBJ1-3
V gene: TRBV10-3
CDR3 DNA: TGTGCCATCAGTGAATACAACTCTGGAAACACCATATATTTT
CDR3 protein: CAISEYNSGNTIYF

clone size: NA
D gene: TRBD1
J gene: TRBJ1-1
V gene: TRBV4-1
CDR3 DNA: TGCGCCAGCAGCCAAAGACAGGGGGTCGCTGAAGCTTTCTTT
CDR3 protein: CASSQRQGVAEAFF

clone size: NA
D gene: TRBD2
J gene: TRBJ2-7
V gene: TRBV4-2
CDR3 DNA: TGTGCCAGCAGCCAAGCCCCGATTTCCTATAGCGGGAGAAGGCGAGAGTCCTACGAGCAGTACTTC
CDR3 protein: CASSQAPISYSGRRRESYEQYF

clone size: NA
D gene: TRBD1
J gene: TRBJ2-7
V gene: TRBV4-1
CDR3 DNA: TGCGCCAGCAGCCAAACTACCGGGACAGGGGCCTACGAGCAGTACTTC
CDR3 protein: CASSQTTGTGAYEQYF

clone size: NA
D gene: TRBD1
J gene: TRBJ2-5
V gene: TRBV7-6
CDR3 DNA: TGTGCCAGCAGCTTAGACCCGGGACAGGTGGGCGAGACCCAGTACTTC
CDR3 protein: CASSLDPGQVGETQYF

clone size: once
D gene: NA
J gene: TRBJ1-1
V gene: TRBV4-1
CDR3 DNA: TGCGCCAGCAGCCAAGTCGGTGTTATGAGGAACACTGAAGCTTTCTTT
CDR3 protein: CASSQVGVMRNTEAFF

clone size: NA
D gene: NA
J gene: TRBJ1-2
V gene: TRBV4-1
CDR3 DNA: TGCGCCAGCAGCCCTTCCGACAAGGACTATGGCTACACCTTC
CDR3 protein: CASSPSDKDYGYTF

clone size: NA
D gene: TRBD1
J gene: TRBJ2-6
V gene: TRBV28
CDR3 DNA: TGTGCCAGCAGCCCCGACAGGGCTTCTGGGGCCAACGTCCTGACTTTC
CDR3 protein: CASSPDRASGANVLTF

clone size: NA
D gene: TRBD2
J gene: TRBJ2-7
V gene: TRBV9
CDR3 DNA: TGTGCCAGCAGCCCAACTAGCGGAAGCTCCTACGAGCAGTACTTC
CDR3 protein: CASSPTSGSSYEQYF

clone size: NA
D gene: TRBD1
J gene: TRBJ2-1
V gene: TRBV3-1/TRBV3-2
CDR3 DNA: TGTGCCAGCAGCCACGGGACAGCCCCATCCTACAATGAGCAGTTCTTC
CDR3 protein: CASSHGTAPSYNEQFF

clone size: NA
D gene: NA
J gene: TRBJ1-5
V gene: TRBV2
CDR3 DNA: TGTGCCAGCAGTGAAGGGCAGTATAGCAATCAGCCCCAGCATTTT
CDR3 protein: CASSEGQYSNQPQHF

clone size: NA
D gene: TRBD2
J gene: TRBJ2-5
V gene: TRBV2
CDR3 DNA: TGTGCCAGCAGTGGGCTTCACGAGGGACTAGCGAAAGAGACCCAGTACTTC
CDR3 protein: CASSGLHEGLAKETQYF

clone size: NA
D gene: NA
J gene: TRBJ1-2
V gene: TRBV7-3
CDR3 DNA: TGTGCCAGCAGCTTAGGGGGCAGGGATACTCCTGGCTACACCTTC
CDR3 protein: CASSLGGRDTPGYTF

clone size: NA
D gene: TRBD2
J gene: TRBJ2-2
V gene: TRBV4-2
CDR3 DNA: TGTGCCAGCAGCCAGGGTAGCGGGAGCGGGGGAACCGGGGAGCTGTTTTTT
CDR3 protein: CASSQGSGSGGTGELFF

clone size: NA
D gene: TRBD1
J gene: TRBJ1-2
V gene: TRBV7-9
CDR3 DNA: TGTGCCAGCAGCTTCTCGGGACAGATCTATGGCTACACCTTC
CDR3 protein: CASSFSGQIYGYTF

clone size: NA
D gene: NA
J gene: TRBJ1-5
V gene: TRBV3-1/TRBV3-2
CDR3 DNA: TGTGCCAGCAGCCAAACGGGGGGCCGTCAGCCCCAGCATTTT
CDR3 protein: CASSQTGGRQPQHF

clone size: NA
D gene: NA
J gene: TRBJ2-2
V gene: TRBV5-6
CDR3 DNA: TGTGCCAGCAGCTGGACTACCGGGGAGCTGTTTTTT
CDR3 protein: CASSWTTGELFF

clone size: once
D gene: NA
J gene: TRBJ2-1
V gene: TRBV6-5
CDR3 DNA: TGTGCCAGCACCGAAGGCCGCAGGGTCTACAATGAGCAGTTCTTC
CDR3 protein: CASTEGRRVYNEQFF

clone size: NA
D gene: NA
J gene: TRBJ2-1
V gene: TRBV24-1
CDR3 DNA: TGTGCCACCAGCCCCCCGACACACAATGAGCAGTTCTTC
CDR3 protein: CATSPPTHNEQFF

clone size: NA
D gene: TRBD2
J gene: TRBJ2-1
V gene: TRBV5-4
CDR3 DNA: TGTGCCAGCAGCTTTATAGCGGGCGGTGAGCAGTTCTTC
CDR3 protein: CASSFIAGGEQFF

clone size: NA
D gene: NA
J gene: TRBJ1-5
V gene: TRBV19
CDR3 DNA: TGTGCCAGTAGTAGCGGGGACCAGCCCCAGCATTTT
CDR3 protein: CASSSGDQPQHF

clone size: NA
D gene: TRBD1
J gene: TRBJ1-1
V gene: TRBV13
CDR3 DNA: TGTGCCAGCAGCCCGACAACAGGGGGCCTCAGGGGGAACACTGAAGCTTTCTTT
CDR3 protein: CASSPTTGGLRGNTEAFF

clone size: NA
D gene: NA
J gene: TRBJ1-1
V gene: TRBV5-1
CDR3 DNA: TGCGCCAGCAGCTTGGCAGGGAACACTGAAGCTTTCTTT
CDR3 protein: CASSLAGNTEAFF

clone size: NA
D gene: NA
J gene: TRBJ1-5
V gene: TRBV4-2
CDR3 DNA: TGTGCCAGCAGCCAAGTTCAGGGTCCAAATCAGCCCCAGCATTTT
CDR3 protein: CASSQVQGPNQPQHF

clone size: NA
D gene: TRBD1
J gene: TRBJ2-7
V gene: TRBV6-5
CDR3 DNA: TGTGCCAGCAGACGATCGCAGGGGGCAGACGAGCAGTACTTC
CDR3 protein: CASRRSQGADEQYF

clone size: NA
D gene: NA
J gene: TRBJ2-1
V gene: TRBV21-1
CDR3 DNA: TGTGCCAGCAGCAAAGAGAGCGGGGGGAGCTCCTACAATGAGCAGTTCTTC
CDR3 protein: CASSKESGGSSYNEQFF

clone size: NA
D gene: TRBD1
J gene: TRBJ1-2
V gene: TRBV7-2
CDR3 DNA: TGTGCCAGCAGCTTATTGGGGCCGGGACAGATTAATGGCTACACCTTC
CDR3 protein: CASSLLGPGQINGYTF

clone size: NA
D gene: TRBD1
J gene: TRBJ2-7
V gene: TRBV6-4
CDR3 DNA: TGTGCCAGCAGTGAGCCGACAGGGGGGGGGCGTTCCTACGAGCAGTACTTC
CDR3 protein: CASSEPTGGGRSYEQYF

clone size: NA
D gene: NA
J gene: TRBJ1-2
V gene: TRBV7-2
CDR3 DNA: TGTGCCAGCAGCTTGTCGTGGGGCGGTGGCTACACCTTC
CDR3 protein: CASSLSWGGGYTF

clone size: NA
D gene: NA
J gene: TRBJ2-3
V gene: TRBV9
CDR3 DNA: TGTGCCAGCAGCCCTGGGTGGGGCAGGAATACGCAGTATTTT
CDR3 protein: CASSPGWGRNTQYF

clone size: few
D gene: NA
J gene: TRBJ1-5
V gene: TRBV29-1
CDR3 DNA: TGCAGCGTTGCATGGGGAGTCAATCAGCCCCAGCATTTT
CDR3 protein: CSVAWGVNQPQHF

clone size: NA
D gene: TRBD1
J gene: TRBJ1-1
V gene: TRBV5-4
CDR3 DNA: TGTGCCAGCAGCGTTGGGACAGGGGGTAAGACTGAAGCTTTCTTT
CDR3 protein: CASSVGTGGKTEAFF

clone size: once
D gene: NA
J gene: TRBJ1-1
V gene: TRBV7-3
CDR3 DNA: TGTGCCAGCAGCTTATCTGGGCTACGGAACACTGAAGCTTTCTTT
CDR3 protein: CASSLSGLRNTEAFF

clone size: NA
D gene: TRBD2
J gene: TRBJ2-1
V gene: TRBV29-1
CDR3 DNA: TGCAGCGTTCTTAACTCCGGGACTAGACGGTACAATGAGCAGTTCTTC
CDR3 protein: CSVLNSGTRRYNEQFF

clone size: NA
D gene: TRBD1
J gene: TRBJ1-2
V gene: TRBV15
CDR3 DNA: TGTGCCACCAGAGCAGAGATTGGACAGGGACGCGGCTACACCTTC
CDR3 protein: CATRAEIGQGRGYTF

clone size: NA
D gene: TRBD1
J gene: TRBJ1-2
V gene: TRBV7-2
CDR3 DNA: TGTGCCAGCAGCTTAGCCACAGGGGCGGATGGCTACACCTTC
CDR3 protein: CASSLATGADGYTF

clone size: NA
D gene: NA
J gene: TRBJ2-7
V gene: TRBV6-6
CDR3 DNA: TGTGCCAGCAGTTTCGCAACAGGGCTTATCTCCTACGAGCAGTACTTC
CDR3 protein: CASSFATGLISYEQYF

clone size: NA
D gene: TRBD1
J gene: TRBJ1-4
V gene: TRBV6-1
CDR3 DNA: TGTGCCAGCAGTGAATCAGGGACAGGGCGGGAAAAACTGTTTTTT
CDR3 protein: CASSESGTGREKLFF